This passage covers 19 T cell receptor beta chains from one sample sequenced in a study of OX40 agonist ivuxolimab in advanced cancers. Generated by immunoSEQ multiplex PCR, the TCRdb table keeps only in-frame clones and is missing some. The repertoire has tens of thousands of clones, more than 85% of them found once; the top ten carry around 0.46%. The input for sequencing was CD4+ or CD8+ T cells sorted from blood, taken in a trial of the OX40 agonist ivuxolimab. Receptor source: an adult with an advanced solid tumor such as melanoma, head and neck, liver or kidney cancer.

J is TRBJ1-1 and V is TRBV21-1. TRBV21-1 is a known pseudogene. This CDR3 region has 15 residues. The CDR3 sequence: CASSKAEFPHTEAFF. CDR3 nucleotide sequence: TGTGCCAGCAGCAAAGCCGAATTCCCCCACACTGAAGCTTTCTTT.

The CDR3 loop reads CASTQGGAEGYTF. DNA of the CDR3: TGTGCCAGCACCCAAGGGGGGGCGGAAGGCTACACCTTC. The chain is built from TRBV2 and TRBJ1-2, with D perhaps matching TRBD1 (6 bases). CDR3 length: 13 amino acids. V lost 7 bases to trimming and J lost 8 bases, with 17 bases between them. From germline, CDR1 is SNHLY and CDR2 FYNNEI.

This chain joins TRBV6-5 and TRBJ1-3; D is ambiguous. The germline CDR1 and CDR2 sequences are MNHEY and SVGAGI. This CDR3 region has 14 residues. Deletions cut 2 bases from V and 4 bases from J, with 9 bases between. The chain's CDR3 is CASSYPGPGNTIYF. The CDR3 nucleotides read TGTGCCAGCAGTTACCCGGGCCCGGGAAACACCATATATTTT.

V is TRBV2 and J is TRBJ2-3; D is uncertain. Germline assignment: CDR1 SNHLY and CDR2 FYNNEI. The germline V and J ends were trimmed by 1 base and 7 bases, with 9 bases remaining between them. CDR3 length equals 13 residues. The chain's CDR3 is CASSEVGTNTQYF. In nucleotides, the CDR3 is TGTGCCAGCAGTGAAGTTGGAACAAATACGCAGTATTTT.

This clone was found a few times. This chain joins TRBV10-3 and TRBJ1-1; 7 nucleotides align to TRBD1. With 2 bases clipped from V and 0 bases from J, the junction kept 3 bases outside the gene matches. Germline values: CDR1 ENHRY, CDR2 SYGVKD. This CDR3 is 15 amino acids long. Here the CDR3 reads CAISEGDRMNTEAFF. DNA of the CDR3: TGTGCCATCAGTGAGGGGGACAGAATGAACACTGAAGCTTTCTTT.

This chain joins TRBV4-1 and TRBJ2-7; possible D gene TRBD1, 6 bases. The CDR3 length is 15 residues. CDR1 MGHRA and CDR2 YSYEKL come from the germline V gene. V was cut by 2 bases and J by 4 bases, with 15 bases left in between. CDR3 loop: CASSQPSQGFYEQYF. The CDR3 DNA sequence: TGCGCCAGCAGCCAACCCAGCCAGGGGTTTTACGAGCAGTACTTC.

This chain connects TRBV10-3 to TRBJ2-7, with 14 bases aligning to TRBD2. With V trimmed by 7 bases and J by 8 bases, 4 bases remained unmatched. This CDR3 has 13 amino acids. In germline, CDR1 is ENHRY, CDR2 SYGVKD. CDR3 nucleotide sequence: TGTGCCATCACCGGGACTAGCGGGAGCCAGCAGTACTTC. Translation gives CAITGTSGSQQYF.

The chain uses TRBV6-6 and TRBJ1-6, with TRBD1 matching 7 bases. The CDR3 loop spans 15 amino acids. V dropped 6 bases and J dropped 5; count of bases not matched to a gene: 7. CDR1 MNHNY and CDR2 SVGAGI come from the germline V gene (reference sequence). The CDR3, as DNA: TGTGCCAGCAGGGAACATACAGGGGATAATTCACCCCTCCACTTT. Its protein is CASREHTGDNSPLHF.

This clone appeared a few times. V usage is TRBV14 and J usage is TRBJ1-2; D not resolved. V lost 5 bases, J lost 6 bases, and 13 bases lay in between. Germline V gene sequence: CDR1 SGHDN, CDR2 FVKESK. This CDR3 is built from 13 residues. CDR3 nucleotide sequence: TGTGCCAGCAGCTGGAGGGCAGGCGATGGCTACACCTTC. Its translation is CASSWRAGDGYTF.

The chain uses TRBV10-3 and TRBJ2-1; TRBD2 matches 10 bases. The CDR3 consists of 22 residues. Germline CDR1 reads ENHRY; CDR2 reads SYGVKD. V trimming: 5 bases; J trimming: 2 bases; junction bases outside the gene matches: 24. The CDR3 sequence is CAISIQTGAGGPPKTPYNEQFF. As DNA, the CDR3 is TGTGCCATCAGTATACAAACAGGAGCGGGAGGGCCGCCAAAAACCCCCTACAATGAGCAGTTCTTC.

The gene calls are TRBV7-9 and TRBJ2-4; D is uncertain. The germline V gene encodes CDR1 SEHNR and CDR2 FQNEAQ (reference sequence). V dropped 5 bases and J dropped 0 bases, with 23 bases sitting between them. The CDR3 runs 19 residues. The CDR3 bases are TGTGCCAGCAGCCCCTCCTGGGGATTAAATGAGCTAGCCAAAAACATTCAGTACTTC. Translating it yields CASSPSWGLNELAKNIQYF.

Regarding this clone: The junction shows a germline mismatch at one end, possibly a read error. Within the sample, other DNA sequences also encode this same CDR3. The V gene is TRBV7-2, the J gene TRBJ1-1; D is uncertain. The germline V gene has CDR1 SGHTA and CDR2 FQGNSA. The CDR3 spans 13 residues. The CDR3 coding sequence is TGCGCCAGCAGCTTCGGTTTGAACACTGAAGCTTTCTTT. It codes for CASSFGLNTEAFF.

The V and J genes are TRBV28 and TRBJ2-3; 9 nucleotides agree with TRBD1. J gave up 2 bases and V 2 bases, and 14 bases lay outside the gene matches. Germline assignment: CDR1 MDHEN and CDR2 SYDVKM. The CDR3 covers 19 residues. CDR3 DNA: TGTGCCAGCAGTTTAGCCGGAAGACTCGGACAGGGGAACACAGATACGCAGTATTTT. Residues: CASSLAGRLGQGNTDTQYF.

The rearrangement uses TRBV25-1 and TRBJ2-1; 7 positions agree with TRBD2. The length of the CDR3 is 14 residues. J was trimmed by 10 bases and V by 2 bases; bases with no gene match: 8. CDR1 and CDR2 from the germline V gene are MGHDK and SYGVNS. CDR3 loop: CASSEGGAGQEQFF. The CDR3 DNA reads as TGTGCCAGCAGTGAAGGAGGAGCGGGGCAGGAGCAGTTCTTC.

This chain joins TRBV5-1 and TRBJ2-3; either TRBD1 or TRBD2 may supply D (5 bases each). The V gene lost 2 bases and the J gene lost 10 bases, with 17 bases spanning the gap. CDR3 length: 14 residues. Germline CDR1 is SGHRS and CDR2 is YFSETQ. CDR3 in DNA: TGCGCCAGCAGCTTCCAGGGACCCCCAACAGCGCAGTATTTT. Translating it yields CASSFQGPPTAQYF.

This clone was recorded only once. The chain combines TRBV27 with TRBJ2-2; 13 bases are shared with TRBD2. CDR1 and CDR2 from the germline V gene are MNHEY and SMNVEV (reference sequence). The CDR3 sequence is 17 residues long. V lost 5 bases to trimming and J lost 4 bases; unmatched junction nucleotides: 7. The CDR3 loop is CASSRSGLAGFTGELFF. CDR3 bases: TGTGCCAGCAGTCGCTCGGGACTAGCGGGATTCACCGGGGAGCTGTTTTTT.

The rearrangement uses TRBV27 and TRBJ1-5; D is uncertain. CDR3 length: 15 amino acids. CDR1 MNHEY and CDR2 SMNVEV come from the germline V gene (reference sequence). V was trimmed by 5 bases and J by 0 bases, leaving 11 bases between them. The CDR3: CASSRVAGSNQPQHF. As DNA, the CDR3 is TGTGCCAGCAGTCGGGTTGCGGGTAGCAATCAGCCCCAGCATTTT.

This rearrangement joins TRBV6-1 to TRBJ1-3, with D perhaps TRBD1 (5 bases). CDR1 MNHNS and CDR2 SASEGT come from the germline V gene. Trimming pared 2 bases from V and 0 bases from J, leaving 11 bases between. This CDR3 spans 16 amino acids. The CDR3 sequence is CASSEPGLFSGNTIYF. DNA of the CDR3: TGTGCCAGCAGTGAACCGGGACTGTTCTCTGGAAACACCATATATTTT.

V is TRBV27 and J is TRBJ2-7; perhaps TRBD2 as D (6 bases). Germline-derived CDR1 and CDR2 are MNHEY and SMNVEV (reference sequence). Trimming pared 2 bases from V and 0 bases from J, leaving 8 bases between. The CDR3 is 14 amino acids. For the CDR3, the DNA is TGTGCCAGCAGTTTACAGGAGGGCTCCTACGAGCAGTACTTC. Its protein is CASSLQEGSYEQYF.